This TCR delta chain was captured by sequencing in a study of γδ T cells in repeated Plasmodium falciparum infection. Study details: Sampling occurred at baseline, pre-infection for selected infections, and 21 days post-infection.

This clone has ten or more counts. TCRdb's protein for this DNA is that of a much larger clone and differs from the translation at residue 11, likely a read error; the protein shown is the DNA translation. Bulk repertoires came from Vgamma9/Vdelta2+ or Vdelta2-negative gammadelta T cells flow-sorted from PBMC. The V gene end was trimmed by 4 bases and the J gene end by 5 bases; junction bases not matched to a gene: 33. This CDR3 is 23 amino acids long. Germline values: CDR1 TSWWSYY, CDR2 QGS. TCRdb ran CATT on the multiplex PCR reads. This sample has around 46,000 delta-chain clones, with 1.9% found just once.

This sequence was found in a pool of human donors (malaria-infected and uninfected, not separated). The material sequenced was gamma-delta T cells from blood. The J gene is TRDJ1, the V gene TRDV1, with 8 bases lining up with TRDD3. This CDR3 reads CALGVPSIPFRSTGGRAQDKLIF. Written as DNA, the CDR3 is TGTGCTCTTGGGGTTCCGTCTATTCCCTTCCGCAGTACTGGGGGGCGAGCCCAGGATAAACTCATCTTT.